These T cell receptor beta chains were read from a single sample in a study of T cells in Graves' hyperthyroidism and ophthalmopathy. A single record per CDR3 protein comes from TCRdb applying MiXCR to the multiplex PCR reads. The sample has around 300,000 distinct CDR3 sequences; 13% to 15% are singletons. The sample comprised blood. All receptors come from a woman between 50 and 59 years old with Graves' hyperthyroidism that later progressed to Graves' ophthalmopathy. The CDR3 runs from the conserved cysteine through the conserved F or W.

CDR3 protein: CSIAGSPNEPEAFF
V gene: TRBV29-1
J gene: TRBJ1-1

CDR3 protein: CASSLGWEGTDTQYF
V gene: TRBV5-4
J gene: TRBJ2-3

CDR3 protein: CASKAAGVNYNEQFF
V gene: TRBV28
J gene: TRBJ2-1

CDR3 protein: CASSHSNRRVGKYYEQYF
V gene: TRBV4-1
J gene: TRBJ2-7

CDR3 protein: CASSRDSLISPLHF
V gene: TRBV6-1
J gene: TRBJ1-6

CDR3 protein: CASGRQKNTGELFF
V gene: TRBV2
J gene: TRBJ2-2

CDR3 protein: CASSLALRESTDTQYF
V gene: TRBV5-6
J gene: TRBJ2-3

CDR3 protein: CASSESDRGSDQPQHF
V gene: TRBV10-2
J gene: TRBJ1-5

CDR3 protein: CASSERGPISGNTIYF
V gene: TRBV6-1
J gene: TRBJ1-3

CDR3 protein: CASSLVWTANTEAFF
V gene: TRBV12-3/TRBV12-4
J gene: TRBJ1-1

CDR3 protein: CAWRRIDSPLHF
V gene: TRBV30
J gene: TRBJ1-6

CDR3 protein: CASSLGALWGAQGAAFF
V gene: TRBV7-2
J gene: TRBJ1-1

CDR3 protein: CATSIPSYNSPLHF
V gene: TRBV10-3
J gene: TRBJ1-6

CDR3 protein: CASKDRTPNEQFF
V gene: TRBV2
J gene: TRBJ2-1

CDR3 protein: CAWSVVGGTEAFF
V gene: TRBV30
J gene: TRBJ1-1

CDR3 protein: CASSPRTAQETQYF
V gene: TRBV11-1
J gene: TRBJ2-5

CDR3 protein: CSARDWKGFYEQYF
V gene: TRBV20-1
J gene: TRBJ2-7

CDR3 protein: CASSLWGASGSTDTQYF
V gene: TRBV11-1
J gene: TRBJ2-3

CDR3 protein: CASSPLSLAGAYNEQFF
V gene: TRBV27
J gene: TRBJ2-1

CDR3 protein: CSVDRGGEGTEAFF
V gene: TRBV29-1
J gene: TRBJ1-1

CDR3 protein: CASKYSGTPEAPLHF
V gene: TRBV6-5
J gene: TRBJ1-6

CDR3 protein: CASHKPGQIRLLNSPLHF
V gene: TRBV6-1
J gene: TRBJ1-6

CDR3 protein: CASSPRDQPQHF
V gene: TRBV9
J gene: TRBJ1-5

CDR3 protein: CASSPRTPGSRDTQYF
V gene: TRBV19
J gene: TRBJ2-3

CDR3 protein: CASSEVLGKQYF
V gene: TRBV28
J gene: TRBJ2-7

CDR3 protein: CSALTGGVGQPQHF
V gene: TRBV20-1
J gene: TRBJ1-5

CDR3 protein: CASSRRTSGRLSTDTQYF
V gene: TRBV11-3
J gene: TRBJ2-3